The clone carrying this T cell receptor (beta chain) was seen ten or more times. Its cognate antigen is unknown. The record originates from a study of T cells in Graves' hyperthyroidism and ophthalmopathy. Notes on the study in general: The model identified upcoming ophthalmopathy a median about 6.5 months ahead of onset.

The study based diagnoses on clinical symptoms, serum thyroxine and TRAb, thyroid ultrasound and orbital computed tomography. In germline, CDR1 is SGHTA, CDR2 FQGNSA. The CDR3 sequence is 14 residues long. V dropped 3 bases and J dropped 2 bases, with 7 bases sitting between them. RNA transcripts served as the template for amplifying TCR beta CDR3 regions. Using the HTBI primer set, a first-round RT-PCR was run on the TCR CDR3. One entry per CDR3 protein, called by TCRdb with MiXCR from the multiplex PCR reads. The table includes a few hundred thousand distinct CDR3 sequences, approximately 14% detected once.

Sequenced: blood. The V and J genes are TRBV7-2 and TRBJ2-2; D is unclear. The clonotype originates from a woman in her twenties or thirties with Graves' hyperthyroidism that later progressed to Graves' ophthalmopathy. In nucleotides, the CDR3 is TGTGCCAGCAGCTTTGACCTAAACACCGGGGAGCTGTTTTTT. Residues: CASSFDLNTGELFF. Together with reference TRBV7-2 and TRBJ2-2, the CDR3 gives the full variable domain: GAGVSQSPSNKVTEKGKDVELRCDPISGHTALYWYRQSLGQGLEFLIYFQGNSAPDKSGLPSDRFSAERTGGSVSTLTIQRTQQEDSAVYLCASSFDLNTGELFFGEGSRLTVL.